The entry below describes one T cell receptor beta chain. The Seattle site enrolled patients during active infection and followed them longitudinally. This entry comes from a study of blood T cell repertoires in COVID-19. Methods used by the authors: Amplified reference gene primers provided the basis for estimating nucleated cell counts. Some clones are missing from TCRdb's copy, which holds only in-frame ones; the method was immunoSEQ multiplex PCR. V and J calls and clone size are as listed in that table; D and trimming were resolved from the DNA. The sample holds about 480,000 clones, roughly nine tenths seen once. This TCR derives from a man younger than 30 with COVID-19, enrolled during active disease. Sequencing was carried out using peripheral blood.

The CDR3 DNA sequence: TGTGCCAGCATGCGACAGGGCCCTAATGAGCAGTTCTTC. Amino acids: CASMRQGPNEQFF. J is TRBJ2-1 and V is TRBV2; 7 positions match TRBD1. J gave up 7 bases and V 7 bases, and 7 bases lay outside the gene matches. Germline V lookup: CDR1 SNHLY, CDR2 FYNNEI. There are 13 residues in the CDR3.